Reported below is one T cell receptor (beta chain). The target antigen is unknown. Germline loops: CDR1 DFQATT, CDR2 SNEGSKA (reference sequence). This CDR3 has 16 amino acids. This sample was taken from a study of blood T cells in healthy people across ages. Each donor supplied roughly 10 milliliters of peripheral blood. Study outcomes and limitations: Diversity was higher, and naive CD4+ cells more numerous, in long-lived donors than in aged donors. TCR beta diversity was tightly associated with the proportion of naive T cells.

A second roughly 7 to 11 cycle PCR used barcoded and J-beta primers. One entry per CDR3 protein results from TCRdb running MiXCR on the 5' RACE reads. This table holds hundreds of thousands of distinct CDR3 sequences, 25% to 30% found once. The sample was also reused in another study, on T cells of mothers and their children. That work states: Barcodes for each sample and 2-4 random nucleotides were added by the M1S primer used in the second PCR.

The specimen was blood. This TCR was sampled from a boy aged 10-17 years in good health. The chain carries TRBV20-1 and TRBJ1-5, with D possibly being TRBD1 (6 bases). The CDR3 protein is CSAFGAGAIGNQPQHF. CDR3 nucleotide sequence: TGCAGCGCCTTCGGGGCGGGGGCCATCGGCAATCAGCCCCAGCATTTT.